This T cell receptor (beta chain) came from a study of naive CD8 T cells in extremely preterm neonates. The table came from immunoSEQ multiplex PCR; TCRdb's copy has only in-frame clones and leaves some out. The sample has roughly 5,000 clones; around 97% are singletons. As to this clone: Its antigen remains unidentified.

Points from the study as a whole: Preterm neonate repertoires were significantly less rich by iChao1 than others.

Sample: naive CD8+ T cells from blood. This receptor was obtained from a human donor in good health.

The CDR3 here is CASSLGWSSGGEQETQYF. The CDR3 nucleotides are TGTGCCAGCAGCTTAGGATGGTCTAGCGGGGGGGAGCAAGAGACCCAGTACTTC. The chain is built from TRBV7-9 and TRBJ2-5; 12 bases match TRBD2. Losses at the gene ends were 1 base for V and 2 bases for J; bases not matched to a gene: 8. CDR3 length equals 18 residues. Germline-derived CDR1 and CDR2 are SEHNR and FQNEAQ (reference sequence).